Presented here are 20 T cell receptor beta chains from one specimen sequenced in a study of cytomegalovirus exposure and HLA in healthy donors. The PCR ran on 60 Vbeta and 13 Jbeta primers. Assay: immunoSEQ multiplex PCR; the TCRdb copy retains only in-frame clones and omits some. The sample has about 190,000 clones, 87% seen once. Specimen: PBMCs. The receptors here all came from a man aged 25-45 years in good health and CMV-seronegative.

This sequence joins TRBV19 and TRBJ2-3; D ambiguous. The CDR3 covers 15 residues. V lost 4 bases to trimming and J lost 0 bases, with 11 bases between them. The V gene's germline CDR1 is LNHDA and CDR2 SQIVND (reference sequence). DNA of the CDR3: TGTGCCAGTAGTAAAGTCCTAATAAGCACAGATACGCAGTATTTT. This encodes CASSKVLISTDTQYF. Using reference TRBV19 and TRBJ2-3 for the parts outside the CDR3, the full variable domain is DGGITQSPKYLFRKEGQNVTLSCEQNLNHDAMYWYRQDPGQGLRLIYYSQIVNDFQKGDIAEGYSVSREKKESFPLTVTSAQKNPTAFYLCASSKVLISTDTQYFGPGTRLTVL.

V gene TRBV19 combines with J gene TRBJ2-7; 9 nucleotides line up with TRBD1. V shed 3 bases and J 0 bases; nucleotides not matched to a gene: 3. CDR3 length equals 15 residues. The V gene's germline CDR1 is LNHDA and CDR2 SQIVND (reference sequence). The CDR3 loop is CASSIGTGTSYEQYF. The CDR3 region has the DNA TGTGCCAGTAGTATCGGGACAGGGACCTCCTACGAGCAGTACTTC.

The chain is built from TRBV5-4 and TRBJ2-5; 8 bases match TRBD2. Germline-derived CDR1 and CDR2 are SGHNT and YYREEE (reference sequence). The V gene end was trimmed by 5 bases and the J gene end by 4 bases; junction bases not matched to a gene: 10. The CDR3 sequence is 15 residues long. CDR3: CASRPQRGPGETQYF. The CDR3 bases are TGTGCCAGCAGGCCCCAGCGGGGGCCCGGAGAGACCCAGTACTTC.

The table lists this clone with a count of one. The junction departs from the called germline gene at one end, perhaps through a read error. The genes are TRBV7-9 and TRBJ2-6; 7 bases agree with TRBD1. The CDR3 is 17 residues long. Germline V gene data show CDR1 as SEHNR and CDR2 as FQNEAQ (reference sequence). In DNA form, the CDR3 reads TGTGCCAGCAGACGACAGGGAACCTCATTTGGGTCCAACGTCCTGACTTTC. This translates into CASRRQGTSFGSNVLTF.

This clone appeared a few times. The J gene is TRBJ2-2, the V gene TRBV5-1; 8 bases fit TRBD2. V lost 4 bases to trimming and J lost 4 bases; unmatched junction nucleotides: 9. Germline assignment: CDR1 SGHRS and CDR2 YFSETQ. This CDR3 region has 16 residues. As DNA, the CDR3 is TGCGCCAGCAGCACGAAACTAGCGGACGTCACCGGGGAGCTGTTTTTT. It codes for CASSTKLADVTGELFF.

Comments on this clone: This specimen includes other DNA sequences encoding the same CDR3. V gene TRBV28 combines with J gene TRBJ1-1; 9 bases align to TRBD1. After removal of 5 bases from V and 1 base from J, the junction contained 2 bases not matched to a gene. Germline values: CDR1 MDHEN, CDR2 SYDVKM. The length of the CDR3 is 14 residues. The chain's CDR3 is CASSLGQGNTEAFF. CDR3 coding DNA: TGTGCCAGCAGTCTGGGACAGGGGAACACTGAAGCTTTCTTT.

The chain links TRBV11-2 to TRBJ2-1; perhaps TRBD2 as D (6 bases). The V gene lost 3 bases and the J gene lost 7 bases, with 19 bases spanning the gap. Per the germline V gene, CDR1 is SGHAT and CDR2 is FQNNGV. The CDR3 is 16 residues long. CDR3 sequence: CASSFRLASKNNEQFF. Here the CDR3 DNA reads TGTGCCAGCAGCTTTCGGCTAGCGTCCAAAAATAATGAGCAGTTCTTC.

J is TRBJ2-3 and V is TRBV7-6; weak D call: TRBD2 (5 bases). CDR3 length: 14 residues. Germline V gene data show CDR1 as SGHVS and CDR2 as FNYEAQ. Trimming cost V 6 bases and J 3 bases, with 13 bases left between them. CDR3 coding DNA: TGTGCCAGCAGTAAATACCGGGGAACAGATACGCAGTATTTT. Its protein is CASSKYRGTDTQYF.

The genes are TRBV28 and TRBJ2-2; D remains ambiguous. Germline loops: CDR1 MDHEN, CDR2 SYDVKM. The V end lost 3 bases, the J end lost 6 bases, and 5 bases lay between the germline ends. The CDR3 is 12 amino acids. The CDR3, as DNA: TGTGCCAGCAGTTTTGTAGCCGGGGAGCTGTTTTTT. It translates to CASSFVAGELFF.

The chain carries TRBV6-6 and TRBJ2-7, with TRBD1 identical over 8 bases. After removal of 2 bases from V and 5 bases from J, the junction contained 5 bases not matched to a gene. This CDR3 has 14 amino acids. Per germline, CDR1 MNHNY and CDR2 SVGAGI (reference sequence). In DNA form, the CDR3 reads TGTGCCAGCAGTTACAGGGACAGGTTCAACGAGCAGTACTTC. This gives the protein CASSYRDRFNEQYF.

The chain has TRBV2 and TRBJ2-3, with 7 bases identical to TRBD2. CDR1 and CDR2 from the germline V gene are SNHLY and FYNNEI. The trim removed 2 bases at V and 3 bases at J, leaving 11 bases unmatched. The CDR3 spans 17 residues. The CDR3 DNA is TGTGCCAGCAGTGAACAATGGGGGAGGGCCGGAACAGATACGCAGTATTTT. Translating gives CASSEQWGRAGTDTQYF.

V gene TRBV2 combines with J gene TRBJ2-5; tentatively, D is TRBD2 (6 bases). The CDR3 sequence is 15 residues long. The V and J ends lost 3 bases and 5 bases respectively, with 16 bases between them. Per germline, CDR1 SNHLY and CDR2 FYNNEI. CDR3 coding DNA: TGTGCCAGCAGTGATATCGGAGGGCTGGGGGAGACCCAGTACTTC. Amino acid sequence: CASSDIGGLGETQYF.

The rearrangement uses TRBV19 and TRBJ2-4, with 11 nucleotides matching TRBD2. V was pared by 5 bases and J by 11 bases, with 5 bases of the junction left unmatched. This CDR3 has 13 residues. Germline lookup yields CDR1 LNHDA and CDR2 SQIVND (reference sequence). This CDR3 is CASSLLAGGVQYF. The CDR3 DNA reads TGTGCCAGTAGTCTTTTAGCGGGAGGGGTTCAGTACTTC.

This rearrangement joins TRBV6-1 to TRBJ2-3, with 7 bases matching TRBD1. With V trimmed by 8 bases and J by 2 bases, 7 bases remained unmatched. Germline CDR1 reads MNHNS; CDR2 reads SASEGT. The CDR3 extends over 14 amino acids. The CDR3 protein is CASALDRATDTQYF. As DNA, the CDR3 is TGTGCCAGCGCCCTCGACAGGGCCACAGATACGCAGTATTTT.

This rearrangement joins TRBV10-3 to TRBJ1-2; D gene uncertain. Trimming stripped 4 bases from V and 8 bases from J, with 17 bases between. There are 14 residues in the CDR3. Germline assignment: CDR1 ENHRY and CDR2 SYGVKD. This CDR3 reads CAISASLDGGGYTF. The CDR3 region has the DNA TGTGCCATCAGTGCATCACTAGACGGCGGAGGCTACACCTTC.

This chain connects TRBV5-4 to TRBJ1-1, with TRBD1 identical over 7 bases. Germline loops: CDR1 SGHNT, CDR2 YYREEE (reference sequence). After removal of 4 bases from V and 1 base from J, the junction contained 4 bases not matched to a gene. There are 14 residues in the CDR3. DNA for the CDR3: TGTGCCAGCAGCATCGGACAGGCGAACACTGAAGCTTTCTTT. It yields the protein CASSIGQANTEAFF.

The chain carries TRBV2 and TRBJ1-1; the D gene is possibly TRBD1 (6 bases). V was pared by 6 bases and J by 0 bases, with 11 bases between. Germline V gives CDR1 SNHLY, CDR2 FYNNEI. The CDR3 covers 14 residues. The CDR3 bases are TGTGCCAGCAGCACACAGGGAGTGAACACTGAAGCTTTCTTT. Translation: CASSTQGVNTEAFF.

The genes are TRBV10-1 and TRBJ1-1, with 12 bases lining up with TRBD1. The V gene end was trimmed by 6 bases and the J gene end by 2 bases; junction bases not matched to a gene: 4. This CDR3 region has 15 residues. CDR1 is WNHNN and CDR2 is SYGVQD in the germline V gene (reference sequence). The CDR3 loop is CASRRDRGPNTEAFF. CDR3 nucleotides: TGCGCCAGCAGGCGGGACAGGGGGCCAAACACTGAAGCTTTCTTT.

The CDR3 sequence is CASSSGGGELYEQYF. The CDR3 DNA follows: TGTGCCAGCAGCTCTGGGGGGGGCGAGTTATACGAGCAGTACTTC. V usage is TRBV5-5 and J usage is TRBJ2-7; D is possibly TRBD2 (7 bases). Germline V gene sequence: CDR1 SGHKS, CDR2 YYEKEE (reference sequence). This CDR3 spans 15 amino acids. Trimming pared 3 bases from V and 4 bases from J, leaving 17 bases between.

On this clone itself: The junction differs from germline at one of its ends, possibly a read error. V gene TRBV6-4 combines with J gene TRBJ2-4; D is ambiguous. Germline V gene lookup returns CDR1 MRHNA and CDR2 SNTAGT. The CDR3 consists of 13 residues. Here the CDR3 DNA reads TGTGCCAGCAGTGACTGGGCTGGAAACAGTCAGTACTTC. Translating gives CASSDWAGNSQYF.